Following are 7 T cell receptor beta chains from one sample sequenced in a study of identical twins. TCRdb itself ran the 5' RACE reads through MiXCR, one entry per CDR3 protein. In the table there are under 800,000 distinct CDR3 sequences, 21% of which are singletons. These data also formed part of another study, on T cells expressing NK-cell markers.

Source material: PBMCs. These receptors were obtained from a woman aged 18-35 years in good health.

This clonotype was seen once. The chain joins TRBV6-5 to TRBJ2-1; TRBD2 agrees at 8 bases. Trimming took 0 bases from V and 0 from J; bases not matched to a gene: 1. CDR1 is MNHEY and CDR2 is SVGAGI in the germline V gene. The CDR3 length is 16 residues. The CDR3 here is CASSYSSGVSYNEQFF. CDR3 DNA: TGTGCCAGCAGTTACTCTAGCGGGGTCTCCTACAATGAGCAGTTCTTC.

There are many counts of this clonotype. The chain recombines TRBV9 with TRBJ1-2, with D uncertain. Germline assignment: CDR1 SGDLS and CDR2 YYNGEE. Trimming stripped 2 bases from V and 3 bases from J, with 11 bases between. The CDR3 extends over 14 amino acids. The CDR3 loop is CASSVGGGDYGYTF. The CDR3 DNA follows: TGTGCCAGCAGCGTTGGCGGTGGTGACTATGGCTACACCTTC. The whole variable domain, filled in from reference TRBV9 and TRBJ1-2, reads DSGVTQTPKHLITATGQRVTLRCSPRSGDLSVYWYQQSLDQGLQFLIQYYNGEERAKGNILERFSAQQFPDLHSELNLSSLELGDSALYFCASSVGGGDYGYTFGSGTRLTVV.

This clonotype has more than one count but fewer than ten. The chain combines TRBV12-3 or TRBV12-4 with TRBJ2-3, with D tentatively TRBD2 (5 bases). This CDR3 spans 14 amino acids. The ends were cut back, 9 bases at V and 7 bases at J, with 20 bases in the middle. CDR3 residues: CASSESGPTNTQYF. CDR3 coding DNA: TGTGCCAGTTCAGAGAGCGGCCCCACCAATACGCAGTATTTT.

This clonotype came up many times. The V and J genes are TRBV5-6 and TRBJ2-1, with a possible D match to TRBD2 (6 bases). V lost 4 bases to trimming and J lost 8 bases, with 19 bases between them. Germline CDR1 reads SGHDT; CDR2 reads YYEEEE. CDR3 length: 15 residues. CDR3: CASSATLTSLDEQFF. DNA of the CDR3: TGTGCCAGCAGCGCAACGCTTACTAGCCTCGATGAGCAGTTCTTC.

This clonotype was counted many times. The DNA of the CDR3 is TGCGCCAGCAGCCAAGGAAGACCCGGGGAGCTGTTTTTT. Amino acids: CASSQGRPGELFF. The chain recombines TRBV4-3 with TRBJ2-2; no definite D call. V was clipped by 1 base and J by 6 bases, with 6 bases between them. Germline V gene sequence: CDR1 LGHNA, CDR2 YSLEER. The CDR3 sequence is 13 residues long.

The chain combines TRBV7-2 with TRBJ2-3; TRBD2 agrees at 10 bases. Germline V gene data show CDR1 as SGHTA and CDR2 as FQGNSA. This CDR3 has 16 amino acids. The V gene end was trimmed by 5 bases and the J gene end by 5 bases; junction bases not matched to a gene: 10. The CDR3 DNA follows: TGTGCCAGCAGCCCAGTACGACTAGCGGGCCAAGATACGCAGTATTTT. Its protein product is CASSPVRLAGQDTQYF.

This chain joins TRBV24-1 and TRBJ2-2; D is possibly TRBD1 (7 bases). Deletions cut 1 base from V and 5 bases from J, with 16 bases between. Germline V lookup: CDR1 KGHDR, CDR2 SFDVKD. This CDR3 contains 17 residues. CDR3 coding DNA: TGTGCCACCAGTGATTTCGGTCAGGCAGGGGGGACCGGGGAGCTGTTTTTT. It codes for CATSDFGQAGGTGELFF.